What follows are 13 T cell receptor beta chains derived from one specimen sequenced in a study of shared T cell receptors in the human thymus. TCRdb's table, derived via immunoSEQ multiplex PCR, lists solely in-frame clones and lacks some. This table holds about 540,000 clones, 75% to 80% found once. The sample also formed part of further work on human thymus T cells.

Sequencing was carried out using thymocytes. All receptors come from a boy in the first two years of life with a congenital heart defect.

This chain uses TRBV27 with TRBJ1-1, with D maybe TRBD1 (5 bases). The CDR3 sequence is 12 residues long. Deletions cut 7 bases from V and 0 bases from J, with 6 bases between. Germline V gene data show CDR1 as MNHEY and CDR2 as SMNVEV (reference sequence). CDR3 region: CASTGLNTEAFF. The CDR3 nucleotides read TGTGCCAGCACAGGGTTGAACACTGAAGCTTTCTTT.

The chain uses TRBV5-1 and TRBJ2-7; possibly TRBD1 for D (6 bases). Trimming stripped 0 bases from V and 5 bases from J, with 18 bases between. Germline V gives CDR1 SGHRS, CDR2 YFSETQ. CDR3 size: 16 residues. DNA of the CDR3: TGCGCCAGCAGCTTGGGGGTAATGGGGGCAATTGACGAGCAGTACTTC. It codes for CASSLGVMGAIDEQYF.

The chain carries TRBV21-1 and TRBJ2-1; the table names TRBD2, a call not compared with the DNA. TRBV21-1 is termed a pseudogene. The CDR3 runs 17 residues. In DNA, the CDR3 is TGTGCCAGCAGCCCCCTACTAGCGGGAGGAGCCTACAATGAGCAGTTCTTC. It codes for CASSPLLAGGAYNEQFF.

The chain employs TRBV27 and TRBJ2-3; 9 nucleotides match TRBD1. CDR3 length equals 16 residues. Germline CDR1 reads MNHEY; CDR2 reads SMNVEV (reference sequence). V trimming: 1 base; J trimming: 3 bases; junction bases outside the gene matches: 5. In DNA, the CDR3 is TGTGCCAGCAGTTTATTCGGGACAGGGTTGACAGATACGCAGTATTTT. This encodes CASSLFGTGLTDTQYF.

V is TRBV27 and J is TRBJ2-7; 9 bases line up with TRBD1. V shed 3 bases and J 3 bases; nucleotides not matched to a gene: 9. This CDR3 spans 16 amino acids. Germline CDR1 reads MNHEY; CDR2 reads SMNVEV (reference sequence). The CDR3 sequence is CASSFHGQGPFYEQYF. In DNA, the CDR3 is TGTGCCAGCAGTTTCCACGGACAGGGGCCTTTCTACGAGCAGTACTTC.

The J gene is TRBJ2-7, the V gene TRBV5-4, with TRBD2 identical over 7 bases. CDR3 length: 16 residues. The V and J ends lost 3 bases and 0 bases, in that order; junction bases with no gene match: 9. From germline, CDR1 is SGHNT and CDR2 YYREEE (reference sequence). DNA of the CDR3: TGTGCCAGCAGCTCCCCCTGGTCTAGCGGCTCCTACGAGCAGTACTTC. This encodes CASSSPWSSGSYEQYF. Combining the CDR3 with reference TRBV5-4 and TRBJ2-7 gives the whole variable domain ETGVTQSPTHLIKTRGQQVTLRCSSQSGHNTVSWYQQALGQGPQFIFQYYREEENGRGNFPPRFSGLQFPNYSSELNVNALELDDSALYLCASSSPWSSGSYEQYFGPGTRLTVT.

The sample holds a few counts of this clone. V and J are TRBV4-3 and TRBJ2-1, with TRBD2 as a possible D gene (7 bases). The CDR3 is made up of 16 amino acids. Germline CDR1 LGHNA, CDR2 YSLEER. The V end lost 3 bases, the J end lost 4 bases, and 16 bases lay between the germline ends. Written as DNA, the CDR3 is TGCGCCAGCAGCCAGGGGGCGCTAGCGGCGTACAATGAGCAGTTCTTC. It is translated as CASSQGALAAYNEQFF.

This chain uses TRBV14 with TRBJ2-7; 14 nucleotides align to TRBD2. V lost 0 bases, J lost 2 bases, and 15 bases stayed unmatched. The CDR3 runs to 21 residues. CDR1 SGHDN and CDR2 FVKESK come from the germline V gene. CDR3 amino acids: CASSQEMGLAGEEPFPYEQYF. The CDR3 DNA sequence: TGTGCCAGCAGCCAAGAGATGGGACTAGCGGGAGAAGAACCCTTTCCCTACGAGCAGTACTTC.

The chain is built from TRBV4-1 and TRBJ1-4; D call uncertain. Trimming shortened V by 2 bases and J by 7 bases, and 17 bases separated the two germline ends. Germline-derived CDR1 and CDR2 are MGHRA and YSYEKL. This CDR3 region has 16 residues. CDR3 nucleotides: TGCGCCAGCAGCCAACCTACGGGAGAACTTTTTGAAAAACTGTTTTTT. Translating it yields CASSQPTGELFEKLFF.

This sequence joins TRBV25-1 and TRBJ2-7, with 7 bases lining up with TRBD1. CDR1 MGHDK and CDR2 SYGVNS come from the germline V gene. This CDR3 region has 15 residues. V lost 1 base, J lost 2 bases, and 5 bases stayed unmatched. The CDR3 is CASSESDRYTYEQYF. The CDR3 DNA sequence: TGTGCCAGCAGTGAATCGGACAGGTATACCTACGAGCAGTACTTC.

The genes are TRBV19 and TRBJ2-7; D is perhaps TRBD2 (6 bases). V dropped 7 bases and J dropped 6 bases, with 19 bases sitting between them. The CDR3 runs 14 residues. CDR1 and CDR2 (germline): LNHDA, SQIVND (reference sequence). The CDR3 DNA sequence: TGTGCCAGTACTCGTACGGGACTGCGGAGCGAGCAGTACTTC. Protein product: CASTRTGLRSEQYF.

The chain uses TRBV27 and TRBJ2-1; TRBD2 might be the D (6 bases). Per the germline V gene, CDR1 is MNHEY and CDR2 is SMNVEV (reference sequence). Between the trimmed V and J ends, which lost 6 bases and 9 bases, there was a span of 24 bases. The CDR3 loop spans 16 amino acids. CDR3 nucleotides: TGTGCCAGCAGGCGTACCGGGACTCCTTCCATTAGTGAGCAGTTCTTC. Translation: CASRRTGTPSISEQFF.

The chain carries TRBV7-2 and TRBJ2-7; 13 bases match TRBD2. The CDR3 has 14 amino acids. CDR1 is SGHTA, CDR2 FQGNSA, per germline. V shed 5 bases, J shed 6 bases, and the junction held 4 bases outside the gene matches. CDR3: CASSARTSGSEQYF. CDR3 bases: TGTGCCAGCAGCGCGAGGACTAGCGGGAGCGAGCAGTACTTC.